Following are 13 T cell receptor beta chains from one sample sequenced in a study of blood T cell repertoires in COVID-19. The data were produced by immunoSEQ multiplex PCR, yet TCRdb's version contains in-frame clones alone and is incomplete. The sample consists of a few hundred thousand clones, around 91% of them appearing once. Sequences were obtained from PBMCs or T cells enriched from blood (not recorded which). These receptors came from a woman aged 18-29 years with acute COVID-19.

The sample holds one count of this clone. The chain has TRBV30 and TRBJ2-6; D unresolved. Trimming stripped 2 bases from V and 0 bases from J, with 5 bases between. CDR3 length: 14 amino acids. Germline assignment: CDR1 GTSNPN and CDR2 SVGIG (reference sequence). In DNA form, the CDR3 reads TGTGCCTGGAGTCGGAGCTCTGGGGCCAACGTCCTGACTTTC. It translates to CAWSRSSGANVLTF.

The V call is TRBV19, the J call TRBJ2-3, with TRBD1 identical over 7 bases. V lost 6 bases to trimming and J lost 2 bases; unmatched junction nucleotides: 5. From germline, CDR1 is LNHDA and CDR2 SQIVND (reference sequence). The CDR3 is made up of 14 amino acids. DNA of the CDR3: TGTGCCAGTAGCCAAGACAGGGACACAGATACGCAGTATTTT. This gives the protein CASSQDRDTDTQYF.

The gene calls are TRBV6-1 and TRBJ1-1, with 8 bases fitting TRBD1. CDR3 length: 15 residues. Germline CDR1 is MNHNS and CDR2 is SASEGT. Unmatched junction bases numbered 8, after V lost 0 bases and J lost 8 bases. The CDR3 here is CASSEARAGGAEAFF. Written as DNA, the CDR3 is TGTGCCAGCAGTGAAGCGAGGGCAGGGGGCGCGGAAGCTTTCTTT.

The chain couples TRBV28 to TRBJ1-2, with D possibly matching TRBD1 (5 bases). V was pared by 7 bases and J by 5 bases, with 20 bases between. Germline values: CDR1 MDHEN, CDR2 SYDVKM. The CDR3 has 15 amino acids. CDR3 sequence: CASTMAGKGWYGYTF. The CDR3 DNA sequence: TGTGCCAGCACCATGGCAGGGAAGGGATGGTATGGCTACACCTTC.

This clone was found a few times. This chain uses TRBV28 with TRBJ1-2; tentative D call: TRBD1 (6 bases). CDR3 length: 17 amino acids. Trimming took 5 bases from V and 0 from J, leaving 19 bases between them. Germline assignment: CDR1 MDHEN and CDR2 SYDVKM. The CDR3 sequence is CASSPGGAASSNYGYTF. CDR3 nucleotides: TGTGCCAGCAGTCCGGGGGGGGCTGCTAGTTCTAACTATGGCTACACCTTC.

V and J are TRBV19 and TRBJ2-2; 11 bases fit TRBD2. Germline assignment: CDR1 LNHDA and CDR2 SQIVND (reference sequence). The CDR3 is made up of 16 amino acids. With V trimmed by 3 bases and J by 2 bases, 2 bases remained unmatched. CDR3 nucleotides: TGTGCCAGTAGTATTAGACTAGCGGGAAACACCGGGGAGCTGTTTTTT. Its protein is CASSIRLAGNTGELFF. Filled out from reference TRBV19 and TRBJ2-2, the complete variable domain reads DGGITQSPKYLFRKEGQNVTLSCEQNLNHDAMYWYRQDPGQGLRLIYYSQIVNDFQKGDIAEGYSVSREKKESFPLTVTSAQKNPTAFYLCASSIRLAGNTGELFFGEGSRLTVL.

The chain recombines TRBV4-1 with TRBJ2-7; possibly TRBD2 for D (6 bases). CDR3 length: 15 residues. Trimming shortened V by 4 bases and J by 3 bases, and 16 bases separated the two germline ends. Germline V gene data show CDR1 as MGHRA and CDR2 as YSYEKL. The DNA of the CDR3 is TGCGCCAGCAGCCCCCAGGAGGTGGGGGGCTACGAGCAGTACTTC. Amino acid sequence: CASSPQEVGGYEQYF.

The chain has TRBV6-1 and TRBJ1-1; 8 nucleotides align to TRBD1. This CDR3 comprises 13 residues. J gave up 5 bases and V 1 base, and 0 bases lay outside the gene matches. Germline V lookup: CDR1 MNHNS, CDR2 SASEGT. In nucleotides, the CDR3 is TGTGCCAGCAGTGAAGGGACAGGGACTGAAGCTTTCTTT. As protein: CASSEGTGTEAFF.

J is TRBJ1-1 and V is TRBV28; D is perhaps TRBD1 (6 bases). In germline, CDR1 is MDHEN, CDR2 SYDVKM. The length of the CDR3 is 15 residues. Trimming took 4 bases from V and 6 from J, leaving 18 bases between them. CDR3: CASSSPQGPGSEAFF. For the CDR3, the DNA is TGTGCCAGCAGTTCCCCCCAGGGGCCAGGATCTGAAGCTTTCTTT.

The chain employs TRBV29-1 and TRBJ2-1, with a weak D call TRBD1 (6 bases). CDR1 and CDR2 (germline): SQVTM, ANQGSEA. This CDR3 is built from 14 residues. Trimming removed 4 bases at V and 0 bases at J, with 10 bases between. DNA for the CDR3: TGCAGCGTTGGACAGGCCTTCTCCTACAATGAGCAGTTCTTC. It specifies CSVGQAFSYNEQFF.

CDR3 sequence (DNA): TGTGCTAGTGGAACTACAGGGGCGGCTTTCTTT. It is translated as CASGTTGAAFF. The V and J genes are TRBV12-5 and TRBJ1-1; 7 nucleotides match TRBD1. Trimming took 6 bases from V and 11 from J; bases not matched to a gene: 6. The CDR3 has 11 residues. Per the germline V gene, CDR1 is LGHNT and CDR2 is FRNRAP. Drawing the rest from reference TRBV12-5 and TRBJ1-1, the complete variable domain is DARVTQTPRHKVTEMGQEVTMRCQPILGHNTVFWYRQTMMQGLELLAYFRNRAPLDDSGMPKDRFSAEMPDATLATLKIQPSEPRDSAVYFCASGTTGAAFFGQGTRLTVV.

J is TRBJ2-1 and V is TRBV6-5; D perhaps matches TRBD1 (6 bases). Germline V lookup: CDR1 MNHEY, CDR2 SVGAGI. V was trimmed by 6 bases and J by 5 bases, leaving 14 bases between them. The CDR3 spans 14 residues. This CDR3 is CASRFQGMNNEQFF. In DNA, the CDR3 is TGTGCCAGCAGGTTTCAGGGGATGAACAATGAGCAGTTCTTC.

This chain uses TRBV3-1 (or the pseudogene TRBV3-2) with TRBJ2-5, with D possibly TRBD2 on 5 matching bases. Trimming took off 4 bases at V and 0 bases at J, with 9 bases between the two ends. Germline lookup yields CDR1 LGHDT and CDR2 YNNKEL (reference sequence). The CDR3 covers 14 residues. The CDR3, as DNA: TGTGCCAGCAGCCCACAGCGGTACCAAGAGACCCAGTACTTC. It encodes CASSPQRYQETQYF.